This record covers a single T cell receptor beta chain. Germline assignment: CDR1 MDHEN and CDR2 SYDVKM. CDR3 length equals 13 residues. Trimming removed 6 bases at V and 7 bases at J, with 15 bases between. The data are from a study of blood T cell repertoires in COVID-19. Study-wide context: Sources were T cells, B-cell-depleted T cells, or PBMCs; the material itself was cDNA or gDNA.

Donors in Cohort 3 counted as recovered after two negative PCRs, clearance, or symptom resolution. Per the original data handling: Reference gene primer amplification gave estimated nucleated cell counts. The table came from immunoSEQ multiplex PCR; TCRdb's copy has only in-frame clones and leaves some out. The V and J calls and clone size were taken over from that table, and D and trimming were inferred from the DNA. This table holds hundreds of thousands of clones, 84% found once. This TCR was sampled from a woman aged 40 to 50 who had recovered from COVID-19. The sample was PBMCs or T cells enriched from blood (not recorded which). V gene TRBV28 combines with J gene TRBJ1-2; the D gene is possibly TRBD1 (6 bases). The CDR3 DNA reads TGTGCCAGCAGGATAGGGGGTACTGGTGGCTACACCTTC. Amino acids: CASRIGGTGGYTF.